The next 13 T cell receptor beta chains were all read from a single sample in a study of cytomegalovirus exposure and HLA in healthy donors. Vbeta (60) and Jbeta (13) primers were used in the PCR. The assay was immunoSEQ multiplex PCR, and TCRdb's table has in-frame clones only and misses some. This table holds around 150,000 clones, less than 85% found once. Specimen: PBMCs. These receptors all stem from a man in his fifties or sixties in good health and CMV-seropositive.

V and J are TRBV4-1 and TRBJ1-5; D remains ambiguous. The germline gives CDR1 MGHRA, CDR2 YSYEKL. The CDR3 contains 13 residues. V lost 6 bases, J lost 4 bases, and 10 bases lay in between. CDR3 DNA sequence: TGCGCCAGCAGTTGGGCACAAAATCAGCCCCAGCATTTT. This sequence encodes CASSWAQNQPQHF.

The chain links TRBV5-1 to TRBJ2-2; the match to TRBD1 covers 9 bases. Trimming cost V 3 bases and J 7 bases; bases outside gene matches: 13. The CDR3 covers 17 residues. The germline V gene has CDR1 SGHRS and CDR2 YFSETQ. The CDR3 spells CASSWSGTGMRIGELFF. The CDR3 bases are TGCGCCAGCAGCTGGTCCGGGACAGGGATGAGAATCGGGGAGCTGTTTTTT.

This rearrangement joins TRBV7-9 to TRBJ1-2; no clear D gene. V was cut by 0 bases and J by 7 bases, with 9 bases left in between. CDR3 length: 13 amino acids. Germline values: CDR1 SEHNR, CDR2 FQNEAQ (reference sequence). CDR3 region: CASSLAAGTGYTF. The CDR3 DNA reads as TGTGCCAGCAGCTTAGCGGCAGGCACTGGCTACACCTTC.

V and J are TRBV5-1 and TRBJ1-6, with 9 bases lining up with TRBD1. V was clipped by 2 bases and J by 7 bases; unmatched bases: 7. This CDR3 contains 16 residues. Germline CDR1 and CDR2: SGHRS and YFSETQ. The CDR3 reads CASSLGTGMGNSPLHF. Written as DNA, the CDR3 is TGCGCCAGCAGCTTAGGGACAGGGATGGGGAATTCACCCCTCCACTTT.

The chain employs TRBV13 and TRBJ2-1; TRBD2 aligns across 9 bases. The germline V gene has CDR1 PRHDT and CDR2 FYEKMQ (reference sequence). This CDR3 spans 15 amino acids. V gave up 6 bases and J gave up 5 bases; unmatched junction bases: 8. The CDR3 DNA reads TGTGCCAGCAGTCGAAATCAGCGGGGGGACAATGAGCAGTTCTTC. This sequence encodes CASSRNQRGDNEQFF.

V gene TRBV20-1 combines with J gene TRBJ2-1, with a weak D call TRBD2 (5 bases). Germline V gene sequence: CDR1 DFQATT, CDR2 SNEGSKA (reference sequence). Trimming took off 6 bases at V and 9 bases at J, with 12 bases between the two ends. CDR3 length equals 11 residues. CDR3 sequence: CSARTEGEQFF. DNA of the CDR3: TGCAGTGCCAGGACTGAGGGTGAGCAGTTCTTC.

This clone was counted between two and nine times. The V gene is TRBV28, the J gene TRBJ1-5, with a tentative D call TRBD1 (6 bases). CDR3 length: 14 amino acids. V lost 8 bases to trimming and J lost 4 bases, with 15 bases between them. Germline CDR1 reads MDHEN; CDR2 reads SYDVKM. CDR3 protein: CASAPAGENQPQHF. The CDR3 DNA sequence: TGTGCCAGCGCTCCAGCAGGGGAGAATCAGCCCCAGCATTTT.

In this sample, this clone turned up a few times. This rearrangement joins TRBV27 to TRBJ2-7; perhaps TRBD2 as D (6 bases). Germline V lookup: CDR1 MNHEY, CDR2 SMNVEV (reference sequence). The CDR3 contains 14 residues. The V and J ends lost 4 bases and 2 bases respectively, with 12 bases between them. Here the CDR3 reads CASSSRSGAYEQYF. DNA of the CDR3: TGTGCCAGCAGTTCCCGTTCGGGAGCCTACGAGCAGTACTTC.

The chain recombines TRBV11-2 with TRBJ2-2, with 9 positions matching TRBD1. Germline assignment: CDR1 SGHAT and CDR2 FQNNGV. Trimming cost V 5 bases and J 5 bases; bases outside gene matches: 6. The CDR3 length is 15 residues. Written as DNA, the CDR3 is TGTGCCAGCAGCCTGACAGGGGGATTTACCGGGGAGCTGTTTTTT. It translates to CASSLTGGFTGELFF.

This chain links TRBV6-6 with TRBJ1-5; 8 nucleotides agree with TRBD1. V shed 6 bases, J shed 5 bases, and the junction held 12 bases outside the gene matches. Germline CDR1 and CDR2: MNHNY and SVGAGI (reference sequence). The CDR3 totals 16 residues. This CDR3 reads CASSPSRTGIHQPQHF. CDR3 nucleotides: TGTGCCAGCAGCCCCAGTCGGACAGGGATTCATCAGCCCCAGCATTTT.

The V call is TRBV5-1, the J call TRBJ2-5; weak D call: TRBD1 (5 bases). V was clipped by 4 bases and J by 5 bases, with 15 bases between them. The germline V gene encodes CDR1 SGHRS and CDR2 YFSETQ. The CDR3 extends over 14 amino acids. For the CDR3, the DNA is TGCGCCAGCAGCGCTAGACAGTCCCTGGAGACCCAGTACTTC. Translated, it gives CASSARQSLETQYF.

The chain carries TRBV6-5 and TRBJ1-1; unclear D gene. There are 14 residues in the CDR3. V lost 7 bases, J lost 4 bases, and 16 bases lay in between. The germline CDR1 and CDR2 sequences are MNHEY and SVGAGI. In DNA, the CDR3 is TGTGCCAGCATCCGAAGCGAGGTCGTCACTGAAGCTTTCTTT. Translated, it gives CASIRSEVVTEAFF.

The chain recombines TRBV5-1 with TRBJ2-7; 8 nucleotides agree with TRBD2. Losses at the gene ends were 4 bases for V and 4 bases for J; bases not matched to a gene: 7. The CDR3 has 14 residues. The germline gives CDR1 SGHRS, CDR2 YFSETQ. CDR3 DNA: TGCGCCAGCAGCGTTAGCGGGAACTTTTACGAGCAGTACTTC. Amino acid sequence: CASSVSGNFYEQYF.